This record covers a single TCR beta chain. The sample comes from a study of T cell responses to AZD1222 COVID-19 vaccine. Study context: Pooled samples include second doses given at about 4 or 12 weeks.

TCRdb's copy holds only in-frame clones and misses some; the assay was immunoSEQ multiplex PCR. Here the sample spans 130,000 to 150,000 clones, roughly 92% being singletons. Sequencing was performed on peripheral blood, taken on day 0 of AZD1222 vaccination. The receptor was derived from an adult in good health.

In DNA, the CDR3 is TGCGCCAGCAGCTTGGAGGTGCAGGGCTATGGCTACACCTTC. Protein: CASSLEVQGYGYTF. The rearrangement links TRBV5-1 to TRBJ1-2; D is possibly TRBD1 (5 bases). CDR1 and CDR2 from the germline V gene are SGHRS and YFSETQ. The CDR3 runs 14 residues. Trimming left V 0 bases short and J 4 bases short, with 10 bases between.